A selection of T cell receptor beta chains follows, all from one sample in a study of shared clonotypes between healthy human individuals. The table came from immunoSEQ multiplex PCR; TCRdb's copy has only in-frame clones and leaves some out. The sample shows around 2.3 million clones, roughly 95% of them seen only once. The material sequenced was naive CD4+ T cells sorted from blood. All receptors come from a man aged 18 to 30 in good health. The CDR3 runs from the conserved cysteine through the conserved F or W. D genes are given only for firm matches. Clone size is shown for a subset of rows, as once, few, many or a class of expanded clone.

abundance: -
d_gene: -
j_gene: TRBJ2-7
v_gene: TRBV18
CDR3nt: TGTGCCAGCTCACCACCGGAACAGGGACGGTACGAGCAGTACTTC
CDR3aa: CASSPPEQGRYEQYF

abundance: -
d_gene: TRBD1
j_gene: TRBJ2-1
v_gene: TRBV10-3
CDR3nt: TGTGCCATCAGTCTGGACAGGGGGGCACACAATGAGCAGTTCTTC
CDR3aa: CAISLDRGAHNEQFF

abundance: -
d_gene: TRBD2
j_gene: TRBJ2-1
v_gene: TRBV9
CDR3nt: TGTGCCAGCAGCGTAGCTTTGACTAGCCGAGGGTCCTACAATGAGCAGTTCTTC
CDR3aa: CASSVALTSRGSYNEQFF

abundance: -
d_gene: -
j_gene: TRBJ2-1
v_gene: TRBV11-2
CDR3nt: TGTGCCAGCAGCTTGGGCATTGGCAATGAGCAGTTCTTC
CDR3aa: CASSLGIGNEQFF

abundance: -
d_gene: -
j_gene: TRBJ2-7
v_gene: TRBV6-6
CDR3nt: TGTGCCAGCAGAGCTACAGGACAGAGCTCCTACGAGCAGTACTTC
CDR3aa: CASRATGQSSYEQYF

abundance: -
d_gene: TRBD1
j_gene: TRBJ2-5
v_gene: TRBV10-3
CDR3nt: TGTGCACACGGGACAGGGGTCCAAGAGACCCAGTACTTC
CDR3aa: CAHGTGVQETQYF

abundance: -
d_gene: TRBD1
j_gene: TRBJ1-1
v_gene: TRBV5-5
CDR3nt: TGTGCCAGCAGCATTCGACAGGGGGCTGGAACTGAAGCTTTCTTT
CDR3aa: CASSIRQGAGTEAFF

abundance: once
d_gene: -
j_gene: TRBJ1-5
v_gene: TRBV6-1
CDR3nt: TGTGCCAGCAGTACCTCAGAAAATCAGCCCCAGCATTTT
CDR3aa: CASSTSENQPQHF

abundance: -
d_gene: -
j_gene: TRBJ2-7
v_gene: TRBV6-1
CDR3nt: TGTGCCCACAAGGGGATGGGGAGCTACGAGCAGTACTTC
CDR3aa: CAHKGMGSYEQYF

abundance: -
d_gene: -
j_gene: TRBJ1-3
v_gene: TRBV6-1
CDR3nt: TGTGCCAGCAGTAGGGGCCCGGCACAGGGAAACACCATATATTTT
CDR3aa: CASSRGPAQGNTIYF